This T cell receptor (beta chain) is from a study of blood T cell repertoires in COVID-19. In the study overall: The study drew acute and convalescent COVID-19 samples from the United States, Italy and Spain. Nucleic acid was either cDNA or gDNA, and it came from T cells, B-cell-depleted T cells, or PBMCs.

Original data processing: Reference gene primer amplification in the assay estimated nucleated cell counts. Libraries were prepared by immunoSEQ multiplex PCR; TCRdb keeps only in-frame clonotypes and omits some of them. That table gives V, J and clone size, and the DNA gave D and trimming. The table lists about 180,000 clones, roughly 83% of them singletons, with over 1.5% in the top ten. Trimming left V 10 bases short and J 4 bases short, with 17 bases between. The germline CDR1 and CDR2 sequences are LNHDA and SQIVND (reference sequence). This CDR3 has 14 residues. The receptor comes from a human donor in a cohort sampled during active COVID-19. The chain couples TRBV19 to TRBJ1-5; D call uncertain. The sample consisted of peripheral blood. The CDR3 protein is CATAILGRNQPQHF. The DNA of the CDR3 is TGTGCCACTGCGATTCTGGGCCGTAATCAGCCCCAGCATTTT.